This T cell receptor (beta chain) was obtained from a study of CD8+ T cells in alopecia areata. Study-wide findings and caveats: While tofacitinib was given, many expanded lesional clones persisted in scalp and blood.

It was cDNA, reverse transcribed from extracted RNA, that served as the sequencing template. The assay was immunoSEQ multiplex PCR, and TCRdb's table has in-frame clones only and misses some. The sample lists approximately 110,000 clones; under 60% were seen once. The CDR3 totals 12 residues. Germline CDR1 reads MGHDK; CDR2 reads SYGVNS. V lost 8 bases and J lost 0, with 5 bases in between. The treatment here: oral pan-JAK inhibitor, 5-10 mg twice daily. This clone was counted once. What it recognizes is unknown. Sequenced material: CD8+ T cells sorted from blood, taken at week 24, from a patient treated with tofacitinib. The TCR sequence derives from a human donor with alopecia areata. This chain links TRBV25-1 with TRBJ1-5; no definite D call. In nucleotides, the CDR3 is TGTGCCAGCCTGTGTAGCAATCAGCCCCAGCATTTT. Encoded protein: CASLCSNQPQHF.